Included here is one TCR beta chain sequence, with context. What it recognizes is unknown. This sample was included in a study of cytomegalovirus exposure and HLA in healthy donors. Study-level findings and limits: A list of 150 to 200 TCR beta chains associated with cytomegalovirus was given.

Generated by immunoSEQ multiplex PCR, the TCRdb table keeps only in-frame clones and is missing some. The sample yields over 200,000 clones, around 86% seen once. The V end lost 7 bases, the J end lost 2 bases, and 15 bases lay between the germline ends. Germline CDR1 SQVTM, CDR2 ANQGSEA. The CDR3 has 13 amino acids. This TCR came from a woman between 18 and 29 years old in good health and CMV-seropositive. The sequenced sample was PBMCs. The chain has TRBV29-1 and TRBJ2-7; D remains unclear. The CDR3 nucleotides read TGCAGCGCCCTCGGTAGCAGCACCTACGAGCAGTACTTC. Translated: CSALGSSTYEQYF.